Listed below are T cell receptor beta chains from one sample, sequenced in a study of blood T cell repertoires in COVID-19. Profiled with immunoSEQ multiplex PCR; TCRdb holds only in-frame clones, not every one. Among about 170,000 clones listed, 85% to 90% were seen once. The sequencing sample was made of peripheral blood. The receptors were sampled from a man between 60 and 75 years old with COVID-19, enrolled during active disease. Each CDR3 is given without its conserved first and last residue.

J gene,V gene,CDR3 protein
TRBJ1-1,TRBV5-6,ASSRVQGSEAF
TRBJ2-1,TRBV10-3,ASDKQAQGYEQF
TRBJ1-2,TRBV30,AWSVGGQGTMGYT
TRBJ1-3,TRBV4-3,ASSQERGTGNTIY
TRBJ1-6,TRBV12-3/TRBV12-4,ASSSPLNSPLH
TRBJ1-2,TRBV4-1,ASSQVFSTKTGARGYT
TRBJ1-2,TRBV6-6,ASLRGSNYGYT
TRBJ1-4,TRBV18,ASLPSVNNEKLF
TRBJ1-4,TRBV6-2/TRBV6-3,ASSYVSGEKLF
TRBJ2-7,TRBV4-1,ASSRQWPESYEQY